This T cell receptor (beta chain) was documented in a study of regulatory T cells in long-lasting Graves disease (dated by TCRdb to 2020 to 2022). For the wider study: Antithyroid drugs had been taken for less than 3 months by newly diagnosed Graves' disease patients. Patients with persistent Graves' disease were compared with patients with newly diagnosed Graves' disease using TCR sequencing and RNA sequencing of peripheral blood. The study was conducted in China and was registered as a clinical trial. A total of 33 samples underwent TCR sequencing, from roughly 13 patients with persistent Graves' disease and some 20 patients with newly diagnosed Graves' disease.

CDR1 and CDR2 are drawn from the germline V gene: SQVTM, ANQGSEA. The CDR3, from cysteine to phenylalanine, totals 16 residues. Here the CDR3 DNA is all that survives: 48 bases in frame from base 1. V loses 6 bases at its end and J loses 0 bases; junction bases beyond the gene matches: 10. Libraries were made using multiplex PCR. TCRdb records Illumina HiSeq 4000 as the sequencer. iRepertoire HTBI primers and Arm-PCR amplification of CDR3 regions were used to construct TCR beta libraries. Gel purification was performed on PCR products prior to sequencing. On the authors' methods: Gene usage analysis of CDR3 amino acid clonotypes relied on the 55 to 80 TRBV and 14 TRBJ segments identified across samples. COPE and FqMerger were used to merge filtered high-quality paired reads into contigs. BLAST was used to align contigs to IMGT TRBV, TRBD and TRBJ reference genes, and CDR3 was defined according to IMGT. Highly expanded clones were defined as clonotypes with a frequency above 0.1%. Shannon entropy served as the measure of repertoire diversity, while the Gini coefficient captured V-J evenness. A clonotype was considered public if more than one individual shared it. TCRdb trimmed the raw reads at Q25, called clones with MiXCR and kept productive beta chains. Identical CDR3 protein sequences are pooled into one entry, listed with their most common genes and DNA. Clone size and V and J calls follow TCRdb, not the original study. The sample table holds 450,000 to 600,000 distinct CDR3 sequences, of which about 17% were seen once. The ten biggest clones cover over 9% of the sample.

Per the publication, the time point label means: newly diagnosed GD, antithyroid drugs for less than 3 months. RNA was extracted from PBMCs in TRIzol for both TCR sequencing and RNA sequencing. Graves' disease was diagnosed according to American Thyroid Association guidelines. Patients for the study were recruited at an endocrinology department in Xi'an, China. Each patient gave 9 to 10 milliliters of peripheral blood, collected in an EDTA anticoagulant tube. Ficoll Paque Plus density gradient separation was used to isolate PBMCs, and no additional T cell sorting was done. RNA quality was checked with an Agilent 2100 Bioanalyzer and agarose gel, and concentration with a NanoDrop 2000. Study-wide conclusions, independent of this receptor: Only the TCR beta chain was sequenced and analyzed. TRBV28, TRBJ1-2 and TRBJ2-5 were preferentially used in persistent disease, while TRBV20-1 and TRBJ2-1 were favored in newly diagnosed disease. More public clonotypes were shared among persistent patients (over 2,500) than among newly diagnosed patients (roughly 1,000). Because the primary lesion, thyroid tissue, could not be accessed, the study looked at peripheral blood alone. Lower TCR Shannon entropy and fewer highly expanded clones were observed in persistent Graves' disease patients than in newly diagnosed patients, which suggested clonal expansion. The authors noted that the small sample size was a limitation that may lower accuracy.

This clonotype turned up a few times. The target of this receptor is not known. No base quality information exists; no much larger clone differs at one position. These same records also appear under a second study, on T cells in Graves' hyperthyroidism and ophthalmopathy. The second study reports: Stable Graves' hyperthyroidism was defined as the absence of progression to ophthalmopathy over 18 months of follow-up. Hyperthyroidism patients were newly diagnosed, with disease duration under 2 months, and aged 18 to 65 years. Any patient with an uncontrolled infection, another autoimmune disease, pregnancy or lactation was excluded. Diagnoses were established on the basis of clinical symptoms, serum thyroxine and TRAb, thyroid ultrasound, and orbital computed tomography. A first-round RT-PCR of the TCR CDR3 used the HTBI primer set with the Qiagen OneStep RT-PCR kit. Blood samples also contained most of the expanded thyroid clonotypes (frequency above 0.001), which suggests that blood repertoires may reflect thyroid immune responses. Ophthalmopathy was separated from stable hyperthyroidism by a 13 V-J signature model, with around 88% sensitivity and 81% to 82% specificity obtained in cross-validation and 80%/75% obtained in testing. In validation, progression to ophthalmopathy was predicted by the model with more than 65% sensitivity and about 72% specificity, a median of about 6.4 months before onset. A discovery cohort of approximately 97 patients, 43 with Graves' ophthalmopathy and 57 with stable Graves' hyperthyroidism, was used to find distinguishing TCR V-J signatures. Prospective prediction of ophthalmopathy was tested in an independent validation cohort consisting of under 20 hyperthyroidism patients and more than 15 patients who later progressed to ophthalmopathy. For training and testing, the 100 or so patients in the discovery cohort were randomly divided in a 7:3 ratio. The study also compared thyroid tissue and blood T-cell repertoires from about six Graves' hyperthyroidism patients. After sampling, hyperthyroidism patients received methimazole starting at 30 mg daily, and ophthalmopathy patients received high-dose intravenous methylprednisolone. Libraries were constructed in a second round of multiplex PCR, after which size selection and purification were carried out. The libraries were sequenced on an Illumina HiSeq2000 using paired-end 100 bp reads. SOAPnuke was used to process the raw data, removing reads that contained adapters or uncalled bases, had a mean Phred below 15, or lacked an exact match to the constant primer or identifier. High-quality paired reads were merged using COPE v1.2.5, and each unique nucleotide sequence was defined as a clonotype. MiTCR v1.1 was used to align the clonotypes against IMGT TRBV, TRBD and TRBJ reference segments. The analysis included only V-J combinations with a frequency above 0.0001, which together covered around 99% of the repertoires. The TCS score was defined as the ratio of F50 (clonal expansion) to E x V (chaos), calculated using BLOSUM62-based TCRdist between CDR3 peptides within each V-J. Welch's t-statistics and random forest reduced fewer than 600 V-J features to 10 to 15, which were used in a naive Bayes classifier (R e1071). Sample size was not statistically predetermined, and investigators were not blinded to group allocation. The paper describes TCR Vbeta CDR3 sequencing of about 140 peripheral blood samples, made up of fewer than 50 ophthalmopathy patients, around 73 hyperthyroidism patients and 17 progressor patients.

The V and J genes are TRBV29-1 and TRBJ2-1, with 8 junctional bases fitting TRBD2. The material was peripheral blood mononuclear cells (PBMCs), obtained at new diagnosis, from a patient treated with antithyroid drugs. This TCR was sampled from a man aged 35-49 years with Graves disease. Donor details come from another sample of the same person, matched by shared clones. This receptor carries the CDR3 CSVHKALAGSYNEQFF. The nucleotide sequence reads TGCAGCGTCCATAAGGCCCTAGCGGGCTCCTACAATGAGCAGTTCTTC.